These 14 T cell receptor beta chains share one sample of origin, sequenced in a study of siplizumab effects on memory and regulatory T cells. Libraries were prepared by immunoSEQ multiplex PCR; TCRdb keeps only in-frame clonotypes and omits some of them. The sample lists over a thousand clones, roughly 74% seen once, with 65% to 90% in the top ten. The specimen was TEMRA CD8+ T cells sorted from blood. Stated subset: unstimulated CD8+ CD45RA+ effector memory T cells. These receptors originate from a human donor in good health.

The CDR3 protein is CASSQTVWLDSYNEQFF. The CDR3 DNA reads as TGCGCCAGCAGCCAGACCGTTTGGCTAGATAGTTACAATGAGCAGTTCTTC. The chain combines TRBV4-1 with TRBJ2-1, with D unclear. V was pared by 3 bases and J by 4 bases, with 19 bases between. CDR3 size: 17 residues. Germline values: CDR1 MGHRA, CDR2 YSYEKL.

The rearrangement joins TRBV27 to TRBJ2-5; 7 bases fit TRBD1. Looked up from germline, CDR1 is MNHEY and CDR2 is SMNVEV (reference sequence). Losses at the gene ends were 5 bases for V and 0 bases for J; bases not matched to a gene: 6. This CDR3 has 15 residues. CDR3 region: CASSRRTGNQETQYF. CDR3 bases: TGTGCCAGCAGTAGAAGGACAGGAAACCAAGAGACCCAGTACTTC.

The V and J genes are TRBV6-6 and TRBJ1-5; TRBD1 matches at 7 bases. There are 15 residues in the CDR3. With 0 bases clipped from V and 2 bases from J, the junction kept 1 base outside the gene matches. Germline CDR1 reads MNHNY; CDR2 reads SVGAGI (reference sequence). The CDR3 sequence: CASSYSGQGNQPQHF. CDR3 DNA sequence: TGTGCCAGCAGTTACTCCGGACAGGGCAATCAGCCCCAGCATTTT.

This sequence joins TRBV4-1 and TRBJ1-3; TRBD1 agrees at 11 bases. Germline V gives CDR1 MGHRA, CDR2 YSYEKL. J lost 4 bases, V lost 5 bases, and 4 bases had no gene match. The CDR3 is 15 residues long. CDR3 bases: TGCGCCAGCAGCAGAGGACAGGGGGCCGGAAACACCATATATTTT. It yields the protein CASSRGQGAGNTIYF.

CDR3 DNA sequence: TGTGCCAGCACCCTGGGGCGGCCGATGTATTATGAAAAACTGTTTTTT. Protein sequence: CASTLGRPMYYEKLFF. The chain carries TRBV2 and TRBJ1-4; possible D gene TRBD1, 5 bases. Germline V gene data show CDR1 as SNHLY and CDR2 as FYNNEI. The V end lost 7 bases, the J end lost 6 bases, and 21 bases lay between the germline ends. The CDR3 covers 16 residues.

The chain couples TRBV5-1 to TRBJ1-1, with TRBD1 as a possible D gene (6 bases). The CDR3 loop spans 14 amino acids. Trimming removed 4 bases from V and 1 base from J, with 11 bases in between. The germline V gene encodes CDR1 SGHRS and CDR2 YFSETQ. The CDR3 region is CASSLTGKNTEAFF. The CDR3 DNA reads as TGCGCCAGCAGCCTGACAGGAAAGAACACTGAAGCTTTCTTT.

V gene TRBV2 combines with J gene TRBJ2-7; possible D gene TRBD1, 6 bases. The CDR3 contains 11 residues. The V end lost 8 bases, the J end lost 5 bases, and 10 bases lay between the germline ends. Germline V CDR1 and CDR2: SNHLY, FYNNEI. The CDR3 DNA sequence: TGTGCCAGCTCAACAGGGAACGAGCAGTACTTC. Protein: CASSTGNEQYF.

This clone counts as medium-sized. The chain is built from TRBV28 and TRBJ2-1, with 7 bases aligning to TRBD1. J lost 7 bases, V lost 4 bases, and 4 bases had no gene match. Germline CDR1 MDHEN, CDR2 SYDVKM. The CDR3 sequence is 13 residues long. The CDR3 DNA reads TGTGCCAGCAGTTATGGCAGGGGGAATGAGCAGTTCTTC. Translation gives CASSYGRGNEQFF.

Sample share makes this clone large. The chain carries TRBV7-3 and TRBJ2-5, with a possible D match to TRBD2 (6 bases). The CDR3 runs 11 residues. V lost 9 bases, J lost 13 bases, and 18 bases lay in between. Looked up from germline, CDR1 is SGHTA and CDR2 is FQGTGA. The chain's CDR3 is CARVNNRGGYF. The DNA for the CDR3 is TGTGCCAGGGTAAACAACCGGGGAGGGTACTTC.

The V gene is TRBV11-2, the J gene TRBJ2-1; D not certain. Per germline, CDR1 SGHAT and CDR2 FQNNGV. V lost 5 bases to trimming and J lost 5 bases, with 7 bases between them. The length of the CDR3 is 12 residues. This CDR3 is CASSRYNNEQFF. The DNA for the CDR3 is TGTGCCAGCAGCCGGTACAACAATGAGCAGTTCTTC.

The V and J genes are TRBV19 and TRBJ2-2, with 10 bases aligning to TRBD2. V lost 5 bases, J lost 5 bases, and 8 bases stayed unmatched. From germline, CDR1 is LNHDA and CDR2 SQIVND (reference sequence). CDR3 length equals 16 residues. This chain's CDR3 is CASSLLAGGATGELFF. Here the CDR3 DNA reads TGTGCCAGTAGTTTATTAGCGGGAGGAGCGACCGGGGAGCTGTTTTTT.

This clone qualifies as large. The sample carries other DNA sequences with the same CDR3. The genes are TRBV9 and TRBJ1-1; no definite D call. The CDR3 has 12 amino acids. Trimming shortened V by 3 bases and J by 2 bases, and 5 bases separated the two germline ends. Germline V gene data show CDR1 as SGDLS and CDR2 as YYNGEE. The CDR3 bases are TGTGCCAGCAGCGGGTCAAACACTGAAGCTTTCTTT. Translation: CASSGSNTEAFF.

CDR3 in amino acids: CASRLHHSDNEQFF. The CDR3 DNA is TGTGCCAGCAGGCTACACCATTCCGACAATGAGCAGTTCTTC. The chain carries TRBV21-1 and TRBJ2-1. TRBV21-1 is reported as a pseudogene. The length of the CDR3 is 14 residues.

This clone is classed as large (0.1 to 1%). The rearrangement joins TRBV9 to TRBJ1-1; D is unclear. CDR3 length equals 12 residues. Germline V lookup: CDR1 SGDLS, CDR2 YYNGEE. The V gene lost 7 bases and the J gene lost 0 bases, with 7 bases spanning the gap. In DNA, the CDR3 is TGTGCCAGCGGGTCCATGAACACTGAAGCTTTCTTT. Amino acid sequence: CASGSMNTEAFF.